This T cell receptor (beta chain) was sequenced for a study of T-cell reconstitution after alpha-beta-depleted transplantation in children. Study findings and constraints: Several hundred expanded graft clones reportedly were the source of alpha-beta T cells about two months after transplant. At the one-year point after transplant, T-cell counts and TCRbeta diversity were found to come mostly from T cells that had been newly produced. Elevated TCRbeta diversity at day 60 was traced, in some patients, to surviving recipient T cells and thymic progenitors.

Researchers prepared the TCRbeta library using unique molecular identifiers, the study reports. One entry per CDR3 protein results from TCRdb running MiXCR on the PCR reads. Among hundreds of thousands of distinct CDR3 sequences listed, less than 15% were seen once. This clonotype showed up just a few times. The antigen remains unidentified. Specimen: PBMCs, collected before TCRalphabeta/CD19-depleted stem cell transplant. The TCR originated in a girl aged 2 to 10 with congenital amegakaryocytic thrombocytopenia, due to receive a stem cell transplant.

This CDR3 reads CATSINRGWSEKLFF. CDR3 nucleotides: TGTGCCACCAGCATAAACAGGGGATGGAGTGAAAAACTGTTTTTT. The genes are TRBV15 and TRBJ1-4; 7 bases map to TRBD1. The CDR3 runs to 15 residues. The junction had 9 bases not matched to a gene; V was cut back by 4 bases and J by 7 bases. Germline V CDR1 and CDR2: LNHNV, YYDKDF (reference sequence).